This T cell receptor (beta chain) was identified in a study of shared clonotypes between healthy human individuals. Points from the study as a whole: Apart from blood, nothing was sampled; tissue repertoires likely differ.

TCRdb's table, derived via immunoSEQ multiplex PCR, lists solely in-frame clones and lacks some. The sample includes roughly 1,000,000 clones, around 78% of them seen just once. This clone was counted a few times. Its antigen is not identified. Trimming removed 0 bases from V and 6 bases from J, with 7 bases in between. The CDR3 is made up of 12 amino acids. In germline, CDR1 is SGHRS, CDR2 YFSETQ. This sequence joins TRBV5-1 and TRBJ2-7; D gene uncertain. The sample consisted of memory CD4+ T cells from PBMCs. Subset noted: CD45RA-negative fraction. This sequence originates from a man between 18 and 29 years old in good health. Some clones in this sample may be carry-over from other donors' samples. The CDR3 loop reads CASSLDLTEQYF. DNA of the CDR3: TGCGCCAGCAGCTTGGACCTAACCGAGCAGTACTTC. The full variable domain, completed using reference TRBV5-1 and TRBJ2-7, is KAGVTQTPRYLIKTRGQQVTLSCSPISGHRSVSWYQQTPGQGLQFLFEYFSETQRNKGNFPGRFSGRQFSNSRSEMNVSTLELGDSALYLCASSLDLTEQYFGPGTRLTVT.